This TCR beta chain derives from a study of T cell repertoires in aging, cancer and after chemotherapy. For the study at large: Patients with glioblastoma brain tumors were sampled before and after temozolomide-based therapy.

With respect to this clonotype: Its target is unknown.

Rearranged V-D-J TRB sequences were amplified with a mixed TRB-A/B primer pool. In TCRdb, the multiplex PCR reads were re-called with MiXCR into one record per CDR3 protein. The table includes approximately 3,000 distinct CDR3 sequences, approximately 42% detected once. Amplification of TCR beta used genomic DNA extracted from peripheral blood. Germline CDR1 is MNHEY and CDR2 is SVGAGI. This CDR3 comprises 14 residues. Trimming stripped 6 bases from V and 5 bases from J, with 16 bases between. Notes on the study in general: Healthy donors lost TCR diversity with age mainly through richness, cancer patients through richness and evenness. Across the chemotherapy interval, each cancer cohort showed higher median generation probability, suggesting thymic rebound. Compared with age-matched healthy donors, untreated hematological or solid cancer patients showed higher blood TCR clonality.

This TCR was sampled from a human donor with a solid tumor. The rearrangement joins TRBV6-5 to TRBJ1-1; possible D gene TRBD1, 5 bases. Sequencing was carried out using blood. The CDR3, as DNA: TGTGCCAGCAGAGAAGCAGGGTCTTGGACTGAAGCTTTCTTT. Residues: CASREAGSWTEAFF.